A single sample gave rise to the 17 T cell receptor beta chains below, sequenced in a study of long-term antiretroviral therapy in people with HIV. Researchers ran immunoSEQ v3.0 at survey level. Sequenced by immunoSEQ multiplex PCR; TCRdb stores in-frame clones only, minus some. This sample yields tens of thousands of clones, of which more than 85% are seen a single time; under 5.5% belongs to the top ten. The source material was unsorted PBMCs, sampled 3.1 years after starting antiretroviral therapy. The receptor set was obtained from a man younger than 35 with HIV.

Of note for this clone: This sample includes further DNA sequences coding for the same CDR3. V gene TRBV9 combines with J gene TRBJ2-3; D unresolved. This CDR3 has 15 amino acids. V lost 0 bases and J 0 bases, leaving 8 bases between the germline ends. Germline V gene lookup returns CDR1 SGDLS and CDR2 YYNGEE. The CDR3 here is CASSVAVDSTDTQYF. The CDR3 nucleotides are TGTGCCAGCAGCGTAGCGGTAGATAGCACAGATACGCAGTATTTT. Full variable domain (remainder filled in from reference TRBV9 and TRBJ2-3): DSGVTQTPKHLITATGQRVTLRCSPRSGDLSVYWYQQSLDQGLQFLIQYYNGEERAKGNILERFSAQQFPDLHSELNLSSLELGDSALYFCASSVAVDSTDTQYFGPGTRLTVL.

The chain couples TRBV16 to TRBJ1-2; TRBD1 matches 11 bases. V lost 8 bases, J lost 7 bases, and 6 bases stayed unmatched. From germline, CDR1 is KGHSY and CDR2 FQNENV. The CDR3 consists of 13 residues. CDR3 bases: TGTGCCAGCCCCAGGACAGGGGGCTTTGGCTACACCTTC. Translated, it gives CASPRTGGFGYTF.

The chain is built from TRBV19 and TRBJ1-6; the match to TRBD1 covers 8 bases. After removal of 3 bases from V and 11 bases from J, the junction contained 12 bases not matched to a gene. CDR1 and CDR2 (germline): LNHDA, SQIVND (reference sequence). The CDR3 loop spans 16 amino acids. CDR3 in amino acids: CASSMSDRVENPPLHF. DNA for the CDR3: TGTGCCAGTAGTATGTCGGACAGGGTCGAGAATCCACCCCTCCACTTT.

CDR3 sequence reads: CASSAQMNTEAFF. CDR3 DNA sequence: TGTGCCAGCAGCGCTCAAATGAACACTGAAGCTTTCTTT. V and J are TRBV9 and TRBJ1-1; D gene unclear. Germline lookup yields CDR1 SGDLS and CDR2 YYNGEE. The CDR3 extends over 13 amino acids. V was pared by 3 bases and J by 0 bases, with 6 bases between.

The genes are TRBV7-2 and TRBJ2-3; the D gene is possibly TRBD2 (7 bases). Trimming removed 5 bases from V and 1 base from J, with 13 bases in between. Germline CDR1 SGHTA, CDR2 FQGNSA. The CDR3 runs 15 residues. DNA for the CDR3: TGTGCCAGCAGCCAATGGGGGGGGCGCACAGATACGCAGTATTTT. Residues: CASSQWGGRTDTQYF.

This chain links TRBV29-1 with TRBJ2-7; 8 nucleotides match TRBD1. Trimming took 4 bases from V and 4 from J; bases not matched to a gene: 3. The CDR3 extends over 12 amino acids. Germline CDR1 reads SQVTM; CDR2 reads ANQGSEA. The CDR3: CSVGQGAYEQYF. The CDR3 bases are TGCAGCGTTGGGCAGGGGGCTTACGAGCAGTACTTC.

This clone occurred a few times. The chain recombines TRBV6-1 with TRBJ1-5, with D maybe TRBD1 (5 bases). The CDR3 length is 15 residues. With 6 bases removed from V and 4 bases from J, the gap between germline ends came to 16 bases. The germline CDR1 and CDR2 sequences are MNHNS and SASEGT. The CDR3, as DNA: TGTGCCAGCAGGGGACGCGGAGAACCGAATCAGCCCCAGCATTTT. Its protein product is CASRGRGEPNQPQHF.

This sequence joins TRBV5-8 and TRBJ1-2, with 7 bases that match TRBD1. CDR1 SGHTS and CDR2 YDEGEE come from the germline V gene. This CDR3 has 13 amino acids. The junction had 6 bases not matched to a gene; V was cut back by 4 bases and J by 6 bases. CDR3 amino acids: CASSRDRVDGYTF. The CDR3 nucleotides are TGTGCCAGCAGCCGTGACAGGGTCGATGGCTACACCTTC.

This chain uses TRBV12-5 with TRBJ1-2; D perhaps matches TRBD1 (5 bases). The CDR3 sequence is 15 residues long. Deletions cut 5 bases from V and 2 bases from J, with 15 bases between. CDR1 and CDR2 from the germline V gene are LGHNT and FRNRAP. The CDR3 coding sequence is TGTGCTAGTGGTCCGCCCACAGGACTGAACTATGGCTACACCTTC. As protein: CASGPPTGLNYGYTF.

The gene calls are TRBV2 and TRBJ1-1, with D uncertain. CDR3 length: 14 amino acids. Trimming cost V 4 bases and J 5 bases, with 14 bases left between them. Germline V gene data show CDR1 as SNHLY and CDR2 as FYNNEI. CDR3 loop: CASSGTVRGTEAFF. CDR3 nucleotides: TGTGCCAGCAGTGGTACGGTCCGTGGGACTGAAGCTTTCTTT.

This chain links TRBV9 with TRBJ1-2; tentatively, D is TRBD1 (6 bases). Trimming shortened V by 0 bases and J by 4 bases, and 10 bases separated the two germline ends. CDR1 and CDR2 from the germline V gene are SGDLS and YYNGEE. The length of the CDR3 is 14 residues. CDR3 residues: CASSVGQGSYGYTF. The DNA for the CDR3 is TGTGCCAGCAGCGTAGGGCAGGGGAGCTATGGCTACACCTTC.

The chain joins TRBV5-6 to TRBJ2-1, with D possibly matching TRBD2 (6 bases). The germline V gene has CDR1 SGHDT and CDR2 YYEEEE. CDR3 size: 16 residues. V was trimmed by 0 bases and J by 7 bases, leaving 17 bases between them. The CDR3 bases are TGTGCCAGCAGCTTGGAACGGAGGAGGGGAACTAATGAGCAGTTCTTC. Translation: CASSLERRRGTNEQFF.

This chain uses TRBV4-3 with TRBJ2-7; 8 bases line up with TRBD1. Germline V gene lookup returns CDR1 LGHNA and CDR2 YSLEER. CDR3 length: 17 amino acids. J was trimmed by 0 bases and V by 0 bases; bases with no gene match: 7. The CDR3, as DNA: TGCGCCAGCAGCCAAGATTTTCGGACAGGGATCTCCTACGAGCAGTACTTC. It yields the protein CASSQDFRTGISYEQYF.

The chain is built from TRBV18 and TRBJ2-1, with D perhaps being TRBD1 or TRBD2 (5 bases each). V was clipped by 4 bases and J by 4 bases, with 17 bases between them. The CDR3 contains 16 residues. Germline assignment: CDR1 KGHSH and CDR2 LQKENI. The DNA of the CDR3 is TGTGCCAGCTCACGGGACCACTTAAGACCATACAATGAGCAGTTCTTC. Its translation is CASSRDHLRPYNEQFF.

CDR3 coding DNA: TGTGCCAGCAGTCGTTTAACCGTTAACACCGGGGAGCTGTTTTTT. Protein product: CASSRLTVNTGELFF. This chain connects TRBV6-5 to TRBJ2-2; D not certain. With 5 bases removed from V and 2 bases from J, the gap between germline ends came to 12 bases. Germline lookup yields CDR1 MNHEY and CDR2 SVGAGI. The CDR3 has 15 residues.

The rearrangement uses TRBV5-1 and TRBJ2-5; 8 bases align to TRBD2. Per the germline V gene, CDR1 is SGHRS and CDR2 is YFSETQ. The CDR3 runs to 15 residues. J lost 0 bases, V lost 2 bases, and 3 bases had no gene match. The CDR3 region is CASSLVAGHQETQYF. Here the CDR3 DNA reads TGCGCCAGCAGCTTAGTAGCGGGGCACCAAGAGACCCAGTACTTC. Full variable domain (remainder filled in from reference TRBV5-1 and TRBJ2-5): KAGVTQTPRYLIKTRGQQVTLSCSPISGHRSVSWYQQTPGQGLQFLFEYFSETQRNKGNFPGRFSGRQFSNSRSEMNVSTLELGDSALYLCASSLVAGHQETQYFGPGTRLLVL.

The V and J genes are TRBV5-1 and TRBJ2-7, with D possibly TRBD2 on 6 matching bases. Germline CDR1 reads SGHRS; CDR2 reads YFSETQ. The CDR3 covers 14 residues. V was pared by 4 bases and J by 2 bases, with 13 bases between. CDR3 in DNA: TGCGCCAGCAGCGGAGGAGGGAGTACCTACGAGCAGTACTTC. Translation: CASSGGGSTYEQYF.